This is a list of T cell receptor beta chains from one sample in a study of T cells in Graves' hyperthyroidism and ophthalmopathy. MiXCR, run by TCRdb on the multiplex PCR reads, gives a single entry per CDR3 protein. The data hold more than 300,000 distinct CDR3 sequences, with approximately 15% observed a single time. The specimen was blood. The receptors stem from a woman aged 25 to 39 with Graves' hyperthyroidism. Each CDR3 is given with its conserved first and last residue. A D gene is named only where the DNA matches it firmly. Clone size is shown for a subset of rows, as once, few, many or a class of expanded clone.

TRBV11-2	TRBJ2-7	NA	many	TGTGCCAGCAGCTTAGCCGTGGTGGGCATCAGATCCTACGAGCAGTACTTC	CASSLAVVGIRSYEQYF
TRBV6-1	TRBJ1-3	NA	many	TGTGCCAGCAGTGAGGTGAGAGGAAACACCATATATTTT	CASSEVRGNTIYF
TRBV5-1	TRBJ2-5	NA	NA	TGCGCCAGCAGCTTGGTAGGCACCAAAGAGACCCAGTACTTC	CASSLVGTKETQYF
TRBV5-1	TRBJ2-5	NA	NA	TGCGCCAGCAAAGACTACGCGGCATCGTACGGCGGCATCGTACAAGAGACCCAGTACTTC	CASKDYAASYGGIVQETQYF
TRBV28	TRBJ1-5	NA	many	TGTGCCAGCAGTTTCCCCGGGAACGGCAATCAGCCCCAGCATTTT	CASSFPGNGNQPQHF
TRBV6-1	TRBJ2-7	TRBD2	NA	TGTGCCAGCAGTGAATTAACGGGGGGGGCCGACCACTACGAGCAGTACTTC	CASSELTGGADHYEQYF
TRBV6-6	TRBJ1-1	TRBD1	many	TGTGCCAGCAGTTACGGGACAGTGAACACTGAAGCTTTCTTT	CASSYGTVNTEAFF
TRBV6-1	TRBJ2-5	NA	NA	TGTGCCAGCTCGACCCAGATAAGCTTACAAGAGACCCAGTACTTC	CASSTQISLQETQYF
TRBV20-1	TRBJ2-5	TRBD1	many	TGCAGTGCTAGAGATCGTGGGACAGGGCCCTCCCAAGAGACCCAGTACTTC	CSARDRGTGPSQETQYF
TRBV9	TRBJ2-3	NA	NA	TGTGCCAGCAGCGTCGACCTTCAGAATACGCAGTATTTT	CASSVDLQNTQYF
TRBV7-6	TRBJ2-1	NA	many	TGTGCCAGCAGCCTTGCCGGTAGCGGCTTGTACAATGAGCAGTTCTTC	CASSLAGSGLYNEQFF
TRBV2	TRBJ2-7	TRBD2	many	TGTGCCAGCAGTGAAACGGGAGGAGGGTCCTACGAGCAGTACTTC	CASSETGGGSYEQYF
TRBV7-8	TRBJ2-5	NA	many	TGTGCCAGCAGCGTCGATGGGACCCAGTACTTC	CASSVDGTQYF